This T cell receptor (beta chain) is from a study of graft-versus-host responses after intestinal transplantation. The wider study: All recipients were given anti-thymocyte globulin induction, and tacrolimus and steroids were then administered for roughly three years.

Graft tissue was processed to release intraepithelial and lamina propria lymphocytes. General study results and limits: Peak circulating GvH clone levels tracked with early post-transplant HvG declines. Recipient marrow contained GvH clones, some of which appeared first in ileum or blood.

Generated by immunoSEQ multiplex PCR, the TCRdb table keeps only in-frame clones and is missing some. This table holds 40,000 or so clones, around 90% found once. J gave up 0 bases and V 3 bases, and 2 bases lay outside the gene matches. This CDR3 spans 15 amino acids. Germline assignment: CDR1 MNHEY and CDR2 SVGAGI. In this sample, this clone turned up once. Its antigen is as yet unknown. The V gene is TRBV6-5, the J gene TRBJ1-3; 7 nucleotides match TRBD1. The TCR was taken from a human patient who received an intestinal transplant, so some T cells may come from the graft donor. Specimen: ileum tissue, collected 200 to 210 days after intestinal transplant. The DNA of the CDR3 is TGTGCCAGCAGTTATCAGGGGGGCTCTGGAAACACCATATATTTT. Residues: CASSYQGGSGNTIYF.